This T cell receptor beta chain was documented in a study of early T cells in non-severe SARS-CoV-2 infection. Study-level information: Whole-blood bulk RNA, unsorted, was sequenced, and chains were unpaired. Study conclusions and caveats: Sequences matched to VDJdb favored anti-spike CD8 responses, while private and CD4 specificities were missed.

V shed 2 bases and J shed 2 bases, with 23 bases lying between them. Germline V gene lookup returns CDR1 WSHSY and CDR2 SAAADI. The CDR3 runs to 19 residues. TCRdb ran MiXCR on the 5' RACE reads and lists one entry per CDR3 protein. The table records about 72,000 distinct CDR3 sequences, 10% of them present only once. Details on this clonotype: Its antigen is still unknown.

Material: whole blood, obtained at baseline. V and J are TRBV10-2 and TRBJ2-3, with D possibly matching TRBD2 (6 bases). This TCR was sampled from an adult who was a healthcare worker with PCR-confirmed SARS-CoV-2 infection or an uninfected control (not recorded which). The CDR3 nucleotides read TGCGCCAGCAGTGAGGGGGCCGTCCTAGCGCGGGGTATCACAGATACGCAGTATTTT. It is translated as CASSEGAVLARGITDTQYF.